This T cell receptor (beta chain) was obtained from a study of cytomegalovirus exposure and HLA in healthy donors. Background on the study: The 95 to 150 validation repertoires used a platform that matched the one used for the approximately 610 first-cohort repertoires, as a later analysis reported.

CDR3 length equals 14 residues. V dropped 6 bases and J dropped 8; count of bases not matched to a gene: 7. Germline V gene data show CDR1 as SNHLY and CDR2 as FYNNEI. Study conclusions and caveats: The classifier was said to identify cytomegalovirus status with high specificity and sensitivity. TCR sequences were mostly rare, though some public TCRs occurred in many donors.

About this clone: The antigen is not known.

The repertoire was sequenced with immunoSEQ multiplex PCR; TCRdb's copy has only in-frame clones and lacks some. Among 200,000 to 300,000 clones listed, approximately 83% were seen once. The chain recombines TRBV2 with TRBJ2-4; 10 positions match TRBD1. This receptor was identified in a woman aged 25 to 39 in good health and CMV-seropositive. What was sequenced was PBMCs. This chain's CDR3 is CASSKGQGLDIQYF. The CDR3 nucleotides are TGTGCCAGCAGCAAGGGACAGGGGCTGGACATTCAGTACTTC.